This T cell receptor (beta chain) is drawn from a study of blood T cell repertoires in COVID-19. Across the study: COVID-19 samples from acute and convalescent phases originated in the United States, Italy and Spain.

The CDR3 has 16 residues. The trim removed 6 bases at V and 4 bases at J, leaving 9 bases unmatched. Looked up from germline, CDR1 is SGHTA and CDR2 is FQGNSA. Produced via immunoSEQ multiplex PCR; TCRdb's table is partial and in-frame only. The sample has some 270,000 clones, 90% seen once. Sequencing input: peripheral blood. This TCR was sampled from a woman aged 60-75 years with COVID-19, enrolled during active disease. The J gene is TRBJ2-2, the V gene TRBV7-2, with TRBD1 matching 9 bases. CDR3 loop: CASRPRTGAGTGELFF. The CDR3 DNA reads as TGTGCCAGCAGACCCAGGACAGGGGCGGGCACCGGGGAGCTGTTTTTT.